These T cell receptor beta chains were read from a single sample in a study of shared clonotypes between healthy human individuals. The repertoire was sequenced with immunoSEQ multiplex PCR; TCRdb's copy has only in-frame clones and lacks some. Here the sample spans 600,000 or so clones, nearly 98% being singletons. What was sequenced was naive CD8+ T cells sorted from blood. The receptors derive from a man under 40 in good health. Each CDR3 is given with its conserved first and last residue. Each record gives: V gene, CDR3 length, CDR3 protein.

V gene: TRBV11-1
CDR3 length: 15
CDR3 protein: CASSTRTSGYYEQYF

V gene: TRBV5-5
CDR3 length: 16
CDR3 protein: CASSLGKGISNQPQHF

V gene: TRBV27
CDR3 length: 16
CDR3 protein: CASSPVGAPANYGYTF

V gene: TRBV7-9
CDR3 length: 12
CDR3 protein: CASSLQAYEQYF

V gene: TRBV5-4
CDR3 length: 15
CDR3 protein: CASSLPGTGLETQYF

V gene: TRBV27
CDR3 length: 12
CDR3 protein: CASRTSDYEQYF

V gene: TRBV2
CDR3 length: 12
CDR3 protein: CASSAWTGELFF

V gene: TRBV7-6
CDR3 length: 15
CDR3 protein: CASSLGGGSSEEQYF

V gene: TRBV5-8
CDR3 length: 16
CDR3 protein: CASSLSPWGSHYEQYF

V gene: TRBV6-6
CDR3 length: 14
CDR3 protein: CASSYARVAYEQYF

V gene: TRBV6-1
CDR3 length: 15
CDR3 protein: CASSEPTGHGPRKGF

V gene: TRBV19
CDR3 length: 14
CDR3 protein: CASSISREADTQYF

V gene: TRBV5-6
CDR3 length: 14
CDR3 protein: CASSPGGGNTEAFF

V gene: TRBV6-5
CDR3 length: 13
CDR3 protein: CASSSGRPGTQYF

V gene: TRBV5-1
CDR3 length: 15
CDR3 protein: CASSTSGRSYNEQFF

V gene: TRBV15
CDR3 length: 15
CDR3 protein: CATSSLRRETDTQYF

V gene: TRBV29-1
CDR3 length: 12
CDR3 protein: CSGVAGPREQYF

V gene: TRBV7-9
CDR3 length: 13
CDR3 protein: CASSPTSANEQFF

V gene: TRBV19
CDR3 length: 14
CDR3 protein: CASSIDRGPRGYTF

V gene: TRBV7-9
CDR3 length: 13
CDR3 protein: CANTGTLTGELFF

V gene: TRBV28
CDR3 length: 13
CDR3 protein: CASSFPGPYEQYF

V gene: TRBV6-1
CDR3 length: 15
CDR3 protein: CASSLSGSGTGELFF

V gene: TRBV29-1
CDR3 length: 19
CDR3 protein: CSVLEPTRTADSGANVLTF

V gene: TRBV18
CDR3 length: 14
CDR3 protein: CASSPSPPVGELFF

V gene: TRBV27
CDR3 length: 14
CDR3 protein: CASSTRTRYNEQFF

V gene: TRBV27
CDR3 length: 14
CDR3 protein: CASSYLGGQETQYF